This paragraph covers one TCR beta chain sequence. What it binds is not known. Germline assignment: CDR1 LNHDA and CDR2 SQIVND (reference sequence). There are 14 residues in the CDR3. V was pared by 6 bases and J by 1 base, with 12 bases between. The source of the sample is a study of T cell responses to AZD1222 COVID-19 vaccine. Here immunoSEQ multiplex PCR was the method, and the copy in TCRdb shows in-frame clones only, minus some. The table has about 140,000 clones, roughly nine tenths seen once. Whole-study results and caveats: Possibly, clonal diversity was underestimated; donors were largely white British and included more females. Vaccine-related CD4 TCRs covered spike, predominating at 160-218 and 743-854. When two AZD1222 doses had been given, Spike-specific TCR breadth and depth rose.

The sample here was peripheral blood, taken on day 0 of AZD1222 vaccination. The chain recombines TRBV19 with TRBJ1-1; D possibly corresponds to TRBD1 (6 bases). This clonotype was obtained from an adult in good health. The CDR3 region has the DNA TGTGCCAGTAGGCCCGGGACAAAGAACACTGAAGCTTTCTTT. Its translation is CASRPGTKNTEAFF.